This TCR beta chain was profiled in a study of shared clonotypes between healthy human individuals. Study results and limitations: Roughly 5% of naive CD4 clonotypes were common to a handful of donors.

The repertoire was sequenced with immunoSEQ multiplex PCR; TCRdb's copy has only in-frame clones and lacks some. The data show approximately 2,200,000 clones, about 92% seen once. CD8 cells regarded as naive lacked CD45RO, were positively chosen for CCR7, and omitted terminally differentiated effector memory CD45RA+ cells. The donors were adults (healthy and HIV-negative) with no recent acute infections or vaccinations. CDR3 size: 15 residues. V lost 5 bases, J lost 1 base, and 13 bases lay in between. Germline CDR1 reads SEHNR; CDR2 reads FQNEAQ (reference sequence). Concerning this clone: Antigen unknown.

Sequenced input: naive CD8+ T cells from PBMCs. The chain couples TRBV7-9 to TRBJ2-3; D may be TRBD2 (6 bases). This TCR was sampled from a man between 18 and 29 years old in good health. Some clones in this sample may be carry-over from other donors' samples. This CDR3 is CASSPPGSGTDTQYF. The CDR3 DNA sequence: TGTGCCAGCAGCCCCCCCGGGAGTGGCACAGATACGCAGTATTTT. Full variable domain (remainder filled in from reference TRBV7-9 and TRBJ2-3): DTGVSQNPRHKITKRGQNVTFRCDPISEHNRLYWYRQTLGQGPEFLTYFQNEAQLEKSRLLSDRFSAERPKGSFSTLEIQRTEQGDSAMYLCASSPPGSGTDTQYFGPGTRLTVL.